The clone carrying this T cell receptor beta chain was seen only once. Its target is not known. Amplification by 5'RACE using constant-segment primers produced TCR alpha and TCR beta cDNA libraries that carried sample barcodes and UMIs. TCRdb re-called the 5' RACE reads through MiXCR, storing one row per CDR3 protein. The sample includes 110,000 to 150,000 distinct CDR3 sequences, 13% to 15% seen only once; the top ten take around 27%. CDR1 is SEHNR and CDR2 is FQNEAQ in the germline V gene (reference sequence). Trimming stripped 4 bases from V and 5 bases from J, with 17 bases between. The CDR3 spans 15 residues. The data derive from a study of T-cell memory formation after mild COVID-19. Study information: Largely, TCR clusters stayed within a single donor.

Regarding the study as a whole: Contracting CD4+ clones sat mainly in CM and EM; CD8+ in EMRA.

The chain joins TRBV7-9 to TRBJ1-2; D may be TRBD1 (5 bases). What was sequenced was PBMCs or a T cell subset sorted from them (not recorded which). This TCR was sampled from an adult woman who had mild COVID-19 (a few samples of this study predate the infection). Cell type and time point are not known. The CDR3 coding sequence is TGTGCCAGCAGCTGGGCGGTGGGGGACTCATATGGCTACACCTTC. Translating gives CASSWAVGDSYGYTF.